The 28 T cell receptor beta chains reported below all come from one sample, sequenced in a study of vaccination and CD4 T cells after COVID-19 (dated by TCRdb to between 2021 and 2024). The library was generated by PCR. TCRdb shows the sequencer as Illumina iSeq 100. DNA from cultured CD4+ T cells was subjected to TCR sequencing with the Oncomine TCR Beta short-read assay at the Johns Hopkins FTIC core. TCRdb passed the public sequencing reads through fastp at Q25 and MiXCR, retaining productive beta sequences. Duplicate CDR3 protein sequences are folded into a single record with the most common DNA and genes. The sample table lists approximately 15,000 distinct CDR3 sequences, 50% to 65% of them with a count of one. Of the sample, approximately 4.4% is held by the ten largest clones. Per the publication, the treatment or condition label means: roughly 10-day PBMC culture with coronavirus spike peptide pools or control peptides (ViraFEST assay).

Antigens for these TCRs are unknown. Sample: CD4+ T cells from blood, cultured in vitro, taken before SARS-CoV-2 vaccination. These receptors were obtained from a human donor who had recovered from COVID-19.

The genes are TRBV27 and TRBJ2-3; D gene ambiguous. There are 14 residues in the CDR3. CDR1 is MNHEY and CDR2 is SMNVEV in the germline V gene (reference sequence). V lost 2 bases and J 3 bases, leaving 9 bases between the germline ends. The CDR3 reads CASSLGQATDTQYF. In DNA form, the CDR3 reads TGTGCCAGCAGTTTAGGCCAGGCAACAGATACGCAGTATTTT.

This clonotype was seen a few times. The CDR3 sequence: CASSETTGGLSGYTF. Here the CDR3 DNA reads TGTGCCAGCAGTGAAACGACAGGGGGTCTAAGTGGCTACACCTTC. The chain employs TRBV2 and TRBJ1-2; 9 positions agree with TRBD1. The CDR3 is 15 amino acids. Per the germline V gene, CDR1 is SNHLY and CDR2 is FYNNEI. V lost 2 bases to trimming and J lost 7 bases; unmatched junction nucleotides: 8.

About this clonotype: At one boundary the junction diverges from the germline segment, which might be a read error. The chain couples TRBV10-3 to TRBJ1-2; the D gene is possibly TRBD1 (6 bases). Per the germline V gene, CDR1 is ENHRY and CDR2 is SYGVKD. This CDR3 is built from 17 residues. The CDR3 loop reads CASSAPPGTHPNYGYTF. The CDR3 DNA is TGTGCCAGCAGTGCACCCCCCGGGACACATCCTAACTATGGCTACACCTTC.

This chain uses TRBV20-1 with TRBJ2-3; a possible D gene is TRBD2 (5 bases). The length of the CDR3 is 15 residues. The germline V gene has CDR1 DFQATT and CDR2 SNEGSKA (reference sequence). Trimming stripped 6 bases from V and 0 bases from J, with 16 bases between. The CDR3 region is CSARKRITSTDTQYF. The DNA for the CDR3 is TGCAGTGCACGGAAGCGGATTACTAGCACAGATACGCAGTATTTT.

This sequence joins TRBV10-3 and TRBJ2-1; D tentatively fits TRBD1 or TRBD2 (5 bases each). Trimming removed 5 bases at V and 3 bases at J, with 17 bases between. The CDR3 extends over 16 amino acids. CDR1 ENHRY and CDR2 SYGVKD come from the germline V gene. The CDR3 protein is CAISPGTTTNYNEQFF. Written as DNA, the CDR3 is TGTGCCATCAGTCCCGGGACGACGACTAACTACAATGAGCAGTTCTTC.

V is TRBV10-3 and J is TRBJ2-1; tentative D call: TRBD2 (6 bases). Trimming cost V 3 bases and J 5 bases, with 14 bases left between them. Germline lookup yields CDR1 ENHRY and CDR2 SYGVKD. The CDR3 has 15 amino acids. CDR3 bases: TGTGCCATCAGTGAAGGCGGGATTAGGAACAATGAGCAGTTCTTC. This sequence encodes CAISEGGIRNNEQFF.

This chain joins TRBV28 and TRBJ1-5; 7 positions agree with TRBD1. V lost 7 bases, J lost 9 bases, and 12 bases stayed unmatched. The CDR3 is 14 amino acids. Germline values: CDR1 MDHEN, CDR2 SYDVKM. This chain's CDR3 is CASTPGTGEGPQHF. CDR3 nucleotide sequence: TGTGCCAGCACCCCTGGTACAGGGGAGGGGCCCCAGCATTTT.

This clonotype came up once. The chain uses TRBV11-1 and TRBJ2-7; 7 bases line up with TRBD1. CDR1 SGHAT and CDR2 FQDESV come from the germline V gene (reference sequence). J lost 2 bases, V lost 5 bases, and 6 bases had no gene match. The CDR3 is 14 residues long. Here the CDR3 DNA reads TGTGCCAGCAGCGAGAACAGGGGTCCCTACGAGCAGTACTTC. Amino acids: CASSENRGPYEQYF.

This rearrangement joins TRBV7-9 to TRBJ1-1, with unresolved D. The CDR3 runs 14 residues. With 5 bases removed from V and 5 bases from J, the gap between germline ends came to 15 bases. Germline V CDR1 and CDR2: SEHNR, FQNEAQ (reference sequence). Here the CDR3 DNA reads TGTGCCAGCAGCCCCACCGCCCCGGGAACTGAAGCTTTCTTT. Protein product: CASSPTAPGTEAFF. The whole variable domain, remainder taken from reference TRBV7-9 and TRBJ1-1, is DTGVSQNPRHKITKRGQNVTFRCDPISEHNRLYWYRQTLGQGPEFLTYFQNEAQLEKSRLLSDRFSAERPKGSFSTLEIQRTEQGDSAMYLCASSPTAPGTEAFFGQGTRLTVV.

The V and J genes are TRBV6-1 and TRBJ2-7; 9 bases are a match to TRBD1. The ends lost 8 bases at V and 5 bases at J; junction bases unmatched: 7. Germline V gives CDR1 MNHNS, CDR2 SASEGT. The CDR3 has 13 amino acids. In DNA form, the CDR3 reads TGTGCCAGCGGCCAGACAGGGGGTCACGAGCAGTACTTC. Translating gives CASGQTGGHEQYF.

The CDR3 sequence: CASSRTGANEKLFF. The DNA for the CDR3 is TGTGCCAGCAGCCGGACAGGAGCTAATGAAAAACTGTTTTTT. This rearrangement joins TRBV7-2 to TRBJ1-4; TRBD1 matches 7 bases. CDR3 length: 14 residues. CDR1 SGHTA and CDR2 FQGNSA come from the germline V gene. V dropped 5 bases and J dropped 3; count of bases not matched to a gene: 3.

V usage is TRBV20-1 and J usage is TRBJ2-7; a weak D match, TRBD2 (6 bases). Trimming stripped 3 bases from V and 1 base from J, with 13 bases between. This CDR3 has 14 amino acids. From germline, CDR1 is DFQATT and CDR2 SNEGSKA (reference sequence). The CDR3 loop reads CSASTTGVSYEQYF. CDR3 coding DNA: TGCAGTGCTAGCACAACGGGAGTATCCTACGAGCAGTACTTC.

This chain joins TRBV29-1 and TRBJ1-1; TRBD1 might be the D (5 bases). The CDR3 spans 11 residues. The ends were cut back, 5 bases at V and 9 bases at J, with 13 bases in the middle. Germline V CDR1 and CDR2: SQVTM, ANQGSEA. This CDR3 reads CSVTVGGKAFF. The CDR3 region has the DNA TGCAGCGTTACGGTGGGGGGTAAAGCTTTCTTT.

CDR3 residues: CATSSQLTGSNQPQHF. CDR3 sequence (DNA): TGTGCCACCAGCAGCCAGTTAACAGGGAGCAATCAGCCCCAGCATTTT. This chain links TRBV15 with TRBJ1-5; D may be TRBD1 (6 bases). V lost 3 bases and J lost 1, with 13 bases in between. Per germline, CDR1 LNHNV and CDR2 YYDKDF (reference sequence). CDR3 size: 16 residues.

This clonotype was seen a handful of times. The chain recombines TRBV20-1 with TRBJ2-7, with D possibly TRBD2 on 5 matching bases. CDR3 length: 15 residues. V gave up 1 base and J gave up 5 bases, with 18 bases separating them. Germline V gene sequence: CDR1 DFQATT, CDR2 SNEGSKA (reference sequence). The CDR3 nucleotides are TGCAGTGCTAGAGCCCCCACTGAGCTAGCTAACGAGCAGTACTTC. This sequence encodes CSARAPTELANEQYF.

The chain carries TRBV20-1 and TRBJ1-1; D is ambiguous. In germline, CDR1 is DFQATT, CDR2 SNEGSKA (reference sequence). This CDR3 has 14 residues. V gave up 6 bases and J gave up 0 bases, with 14 bases separating them. CDR3 nucleotides: TGCAGTGCGGACGGGCCGGTAGTGAACACTGAAGCTTTCTTT. Its protein is CSADGPVVNTEAFF.

In its sample, this clonotype was seen a few times. The J gene is TRBJ2-3, the V gene TRBV24-1; D is unresolved. Germline assignment: CDR1 KGHDR and CDR2 SFDVKD. Trimming cost V 1 base and J 6 bases, with 4 bases left between them. This CDR3 is built from 12 residues. The CDR3 spells CATSDFGDTQYF. The CDR3 nucleotides are TGTGCCACCAGTGATTTTGGGGATACGCAGTATTTT.

The chain couples TRBV7-9 to TRBJ1-4; D might be TRBD1 (6 bases). V lost 5 bases, J lost 11 bases, and 18 bases lay in between. There are 14 residues in the CDR3. In germline, CDR1 is SEHNR, CDR2 FQNEAQ (reference sequence). The DNA of the CDR3 is TGTGCCAGCAGCCCGACAGGCGGACGGGTGAAACTGTTTTTT. It is translated as CASSPTGGRVKLFF.

The rearrangement uses TRBV19 and TRBJ2-1, with 13 bases fitting TRBD2. This CDR3 region has 16 residues. V gave up 6 bases and J gave up 8 bases; unmatched junction bases: 10. Germline-derived CDR1 and CDR2 are LNHDA and SQIVND (reference sequence). The CDR3 sequence is CASRQILAGGPHEQFF. CDR3 DNA sequence: TGTGCCAGTAGGCAAATACTAGCGGGAGGGCCACATGAGCAGTTCTTC.

The chain employs TRBV28 and TRBJ1-2; 10 bases are shared with TRBD1. The V gene end was trimmed by 5 bases and the J gene end by 7 bases; junction bases not matched to a gene: 13. The CDR3 has 16 amino acids. Germline CDR1 and CDR2: MDHEN and SYDVKM. CDR3 DNA sequence: TGTGCCAGCAGTGCTAATTCCGGGACAGGGGATGCTGGCTACACCTTC. Its protein product is CASSANSGTGDAGYTF.

This clonotype ranks as large. The chain employs TRBV27 and TRBJ1-5; 9 bases are a match to TRBD1. The V gene end was trimmed by 2 bases and the J gene end by 7 bases; junction bases not matched to a gene: 9. The CDR3 is 16 amino acids. In germline, CDR1 is MNHEY, CDR2 SMNVEV (reference sequence). The CDR3 reads CASSLVGQGPRQPQHF. The DNA for the CDR3 is TGTGCCAGCAGTTTAGTAGGACAGGGGCCCCGGCAGCCCCAGCATTTT.

This clonotype was detected only once. V gene TRBV11-1 combines with J gene TRBJ2-3; 11 bases fit TRBD2. V shed 4 bases, J shed 4 bases, and the junction held 10 bases outside the gene matches. The CDR3 consists of 17 residues. The germline V gene has CDR1 SGHAT and CDR2 FQDESV (reference sequence). CDR3 DNA: TGTGCCAGCAGCTCGAACCCTAGCGGGAGGATCCCAGATACGCAGTATTTT. Its translation: CASSSNPSGRIPDTQYF.

The chain combines TRBV19 with TRBJ2-3; TRBD1 aligns across 7 bases. Germline-derived CDR1 and CDR2 are LNHDA and SQIVND (reference sequence). Trimming removed 3 bases from V and 3 bases from J; junction bases left unmatched: 9. There are 16 residues in the CDR3. CDR3 bases: TGTGCCAGTAGTATCAAGGGGGCGCTAAGAACAGATACGCAGTATTTT. Amino acids: CASSIKGALRTDTQYF. Supplemented by reference TRBV19 and TRBJ2-3, the full variable domain reads DGGITQSPKYLFRKEGQNVTLSCEQNLNHDAMYWYRQDPGQGLRLIYYSQIVNDFQKGDIAEGYSVSREKKESFPLTVTSAQKNPTAFYLCASSIKGALRTDTQYFGPGTRLTVL.

This clonotype has more than one count but fewer than ten. The V and J genes are TRBV19 and TRBJ2-7; 7 bases match TRBD2. CDR1 and CDR2 from the germline V gene are LNHDA and SQIVND (reference sequence). Losses at the gene ends were 3 bases for V and 0 bases for J; bases not matched to a gene: 5. CDR3 size: 15 residues. The CDR3 DNA follows: TGTGCCAGTAGTATTCGCGGGGGAAGCTCCTACGAGCAGTACTTC. Translation: CASSIRGGSSYEQYF.

This clonotype was detected a few times. The chain links TRBV7-9 to TRBJ2-1, with D tentatively TRBD1 (5 bases). Germline values: CDR1 SEHNR, CDR2 FQNEAQ (reference sequence). This CDR3 contains 14 residues. The V end lost 5 bases, the J end lost 4 bases, and 12 bases lay between the germline ends. The CDR3 here is CASSTQTVYNEQFF. The CDR3, as DNA: TGTGCCAGCAGCACCCAGACAGTTTACAATGAGCAGTTCTTC. The whole variable domain, filled in from reference TRBV7-9 and TRBJ2-1, reads DTGVSQNPRHKITKRGQNVTFRCDPISEHNRLYWYRQTLGQGPEFLTYFQNEAQLEKSRLLSDRFSAERPKGSFSTLEIQRTEQGDSAMYLCASSTQTVYNEQFFGPGTRLTVL.

This chain uses TRBV7-2 with TRBJ2-1; 8 nucleotides align to TRBD2. The CDR3 contains 13 residues. V lost 1 base to trimming and J lost 10 bases; unmatched junction nucleotides: 3. CDR1 is SGHTA, CDR2 FQGNSA, per germline. CDR3 DNA sequence: TGTGCCAGCAGCTTAGTTCGGGAGGGGGAGCAGTTCTTC. This gives the protein CASSLVREGEQFF. Full variable domain (missing parts from reference TRBV7-2 and TRBJ2-1): GAGVSQSPSNKVTEKGKDVELRCDPISGHTALYWYRQSLGQGLEFLIYFQGNSAPDKSGLPSDRFSAERTGGSVSTLTIQRTQQEDSAVYLCASSLVREGEQFFGPGTRLTVL.

This chain joins TRBV5-4 and TRBJ1-6; D is undetermined. Deletions cut 2 bases from V and 8 bases from J, with 11 bases between. The CDR3 runs to 14 residues. CDR1 and CDR2 (germline): SGHNT, YYREEE (reference sequence). CDR3 DNA: TGTGCCAGCAGCTTTGGTTTTGGAGATTCACCCCTCCACTTT. It encodes CASSFGFGDSPLHF.

The rearrangement links TRBV28 to TRBJ2-2; TRBD1 or TRBD2 may be the D gene (6 bases each). Germline assignment: CDR1 MDHEN and CDR2 SYDVKM. With 7 bases removed from V and 5 bases from J, the gap between germline ends came to 17 bases. The CDR3 contains 15 residues. The CDR3: CASTRGPLRTGELFF. As DNA, the CDR3 is TGTGCCAGCACCCGGGGGCCCCTGAGGACCGGGGAGCTGTTTTTT.